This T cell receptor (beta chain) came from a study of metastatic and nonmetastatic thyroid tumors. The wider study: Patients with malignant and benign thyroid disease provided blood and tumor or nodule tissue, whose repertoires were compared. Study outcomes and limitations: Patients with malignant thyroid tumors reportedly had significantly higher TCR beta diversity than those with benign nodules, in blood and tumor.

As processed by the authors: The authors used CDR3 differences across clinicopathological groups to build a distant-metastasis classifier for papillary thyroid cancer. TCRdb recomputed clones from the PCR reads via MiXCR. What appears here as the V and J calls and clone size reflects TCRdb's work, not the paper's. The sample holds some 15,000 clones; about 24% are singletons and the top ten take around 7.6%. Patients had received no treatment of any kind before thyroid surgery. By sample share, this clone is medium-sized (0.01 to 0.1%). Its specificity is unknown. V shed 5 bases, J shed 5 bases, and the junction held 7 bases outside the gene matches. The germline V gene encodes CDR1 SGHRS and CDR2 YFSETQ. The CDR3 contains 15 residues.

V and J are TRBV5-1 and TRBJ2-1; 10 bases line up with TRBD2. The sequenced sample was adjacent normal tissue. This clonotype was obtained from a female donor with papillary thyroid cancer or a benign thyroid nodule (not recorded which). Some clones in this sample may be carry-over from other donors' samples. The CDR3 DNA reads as TGCGCCAGCAGATCTCGACTAGCGGGTGACAATGAGCAGTTCTTC. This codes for CASRSRLAGDNEQFF.